These T cell receptor beta chains were read from a single sample in a study of response to subunit inactivated influenza vaccine. A single record per CDR3 protein comes from TCRdb applying MiXCR to the RT-PCR reads. Seen here are about 650,000 distinct CDR3 sequences, 11% to 15% observed once, and the top ten hold 7.5% to 8%. The starting material was PBMCs from blood, obtained around two weeks before vaccination. The receptors were gathered from a man over 45 who received an inactivated influenza vaccine. CDR3s include the opening cysteine and the closing phenylalanine or tryptophan. A D gene is named only where the DNA matches it firmly. Rows may omit the clone size; those that give it use once, few, many or a size class.

j_call,v_call,d_call,clone_size,cdr3_nt,cdr3_aa
TRBJ1-3,TRBV13,.,many,TGTGCCAGCAGCTTAGGGATGAGCCGAAACACCATATATTTT,CASSLGMSRNTIYF
TRBJ2-3,TRBV4-3,.,.,TGCGCCAGCAGCCAAGAGGGGGGCACAGATACGCAGTATTTT,CASSQEGGTDTQYF
TRBJ1-1,TRBV20-1,.,many,TGCAGTGCTAGAGTCCAGGGCCGGGGGAACACTGAAGCTTTCTTT,CSARVQGRGNTEAFF
TRBJ2-7,TRBV20-1,.,.,TGCAGTGCTAGAGATCGGCGACAGGCGATTGCCTACGAGCAGTACTTC,CSARDRRQAIAYEQYF
TRBJ1-3,TRBV7-2,TRBD1,.,TGTGCCAGCAGCCCGGACAGGGCCACTGGAAACACCATATATTTT,CASSPDRATGNTIYF
TRBJ2-5,TRBV5-1,.,.,TGCGCCAGCAGCTCCCTCGCCGAGGGGACCCAGTACTTC,CASSSLAEGTQYF
TRBJ1-2,TRBV15,.,.,TGTGCCACCAGCAGAGATCGAGGTACGGCCTATGGCTACACCTTC,CATSRDRGTAYGYTF
TRBJ2-7,TRBV29-1,.,few,TGCAGCGTTGACACGTTAGGAGAGCAGTACTTC,CSVDTLGEQYF
TRBJ2-1,TRBV6-1,.,few,TGTGCCAGCAGTGAAGCAGCAGGGCCTAACTACAATGAGCAGTTCTTC,CASSEAAGPNYNEQFF
TRBJ1-5,TRBV29-1,TRBD1,.,TGCAGCGCCCGGACAGGGCTTGATCAGCCCCAGCATTTT,CSARTGLDQPQHF
TRBJ2-3,TRBV12-3/TRBV12-4,TRBD2,.,TGTGCCAGCTTGTGGGGGGGGGTATCCACAGATACGCAGTATTTT,CASLWGGVSTDTQYF
TRBJ1-2,TRBV6-5,.,.,TGTGCCAGCAGTTACCGCCAATCTTATCGACAGTCTCTCTATGGCTACACCTTC,CASSYRQSYRQSLYGYTF
TRBJ1-6,TRBV5-1,TRBD1,.,TGCGCCAGCAGCTTGGAAGCGGGGGACAGGGGTAATTCACCCCTCCACTTT,CASSLEAGDRGNSPLHF
TRBJ1-2,TRBV5-1,.,many,TGCGCCAGCAGCTTGGCCTACAGGAGGGGCTATGGCTACACCTTC,CASSLAYRRGYGYTF
TRBJ2-3,TRBV4-3,.,.,TGCGCCAGCAGCTCACAAACAGGGACAGATACGCAGTATTTT,CASSSQTGTDTQYF
TRBJ2-7,TRBV5-1,.,few,TGCGCCAGCAGCTTCGAGGACGGCGCCTACGAGCAGTACTTC,CASSFEDGAYEQYF
TRBJ2-1,TRBV20-1,TRBD2,.,TGCAGTGCTGGAGCTCCTAGCGGGGGGAATGAGCAGTTCTTC,CSAGAPSGGNEQFF
TRBJ2-3,TRBV5-1,.,few,TGCGCCAGCAGCTTGGGTGCGGTTGCCGACACAGATACGCAGTATTTT,CASSLGAVADTDTQYF
TRBJ2-3,TRBV4-3,.,few,TGCGCCAGCAGCCATCGCCCCGGAGCGAGGGATACGCAGTATTTT,CASSHRPGARDTQYF
TRBJ2-3,TRBV20-1,TRBD2,.,TGCAGTGCTAGCACTAGCGGGGGACTCGCAGATACGCAGTATTTT,CSASTSGGLADTQYF
TRBJ1-1,TRBV20-1,.,many,TGCAGGTTCAAAGCGGGGGGGACTGAAGCTTTCTTT,CRFKAGGTEAFF
TRBJ1-1,TRBV7-8,.,.,TGTGCCAGCAGCTTAGGGGGGCTGTTGAACACTGAAGCTTTCTTT,CASSLGGLLNTEAFF
TRBJ2-2,TRBV9,TRBD2,.,TGTGCCAGCAGCGGCGGCGGCGGGAGCCGTACCGGGGAGCTGTTTTTT,CASSGGGGSRTGELFF
TRBJ2-1,TRBV19,TRBD1,.,TGTGCCAGTATTGGACAGGGAAGCTCCTACAATGAGCAGTTCTTC,CASIGQGSSYNEQFF
TRBJ1-4,TRBV4-3,.,.,TGCGCCAGCAGCTCCCGTCTATCGGGGTTGGATGAAAAACTGTTTTTT,CASSSRLSGLDEKLFF
TRBJ1-2,TRBV5-6,.,many,TGTGCCAGCAGCTTGCCCGACAACTATGGCTACACCTTC,CASSLPDNYGYTF
TRBJ1-4,TRBV12-3/TRBV12-4,.,.,TGTGCCAGCAACAAAAGTCGTCAGACCTATAATGAAAAACTGTTTTTT,CASNKSRQTYNEKLFF
TRBJ1-5,TRBV6-6,.,few,TGTGCCACTACGACAGCCACTAATCAGCCCCAGCATTTT,CATTTATNQPQHF
TRBJ2-3,TRBV20-1,TRBD2,.,TGCAGTGCCGAACTAGCGGGAAGTCTGGATACGCAGTATTTT,CSAELAGSLDTQYF
TRBJ2-1,TRBV20-1,.,.,TGCAGTGCTACTATTAATGAGCAGTTCTTC,CSATINEQFF
TRBJ2-7,TRBV7-2,TRBD2,few,TGTGCCAGCAGCTTAGGTCTAGGGCGGGAGCGGTACTTC,CASSLGLGRERYF
TRBJ2-4,TRBV7-2,.,.,TGTGCCAGCAGCCCCCAAGGCGAGGGCATTCAGTACTTC,CASSPQGEGIQYF
TRBJ2-7,TRBV6-1,.,few,TGTGCCAGCACCTTGGGACCGCGCGGCGAGCAGTACTTC,CASTLGPRGEQYF
TRBJ2-7,TRBV12-3/TRBV12-4,.,many,TGTGCCAGCAGACAGAGTTCCCGCTACGAGCAGTACTTC,CASRQSSRYEQYF
TRBJ2-7,TRBV4-2,TRBD1,.,TGTGCCAGCAGCCCCCCTACAGGAACAGGGGTTGGCGAGCAGTACTTC,CASSPPTGTGVGEQYF
TRBJ2-7,TRBV28,.,few,TGTGCCAGCAGTTTAACAACCAAATACGAGCAGTACTTC,CASSLTTKYEQYF
TRBJ1-2,TRBV4-2,.,.,TGTGCCAGCAGCCAAGATCAGGCGGGGATCTATGGCTACACCTTC,CASSQDQAGIYGYTF
TRBJ1-2,TRBV6-1,.,.,TGTGCCAGCAGTCCCGGGACACACGATGACTATGGCTACACCTTC,CASSPGTHDDYGYTF
TRBJ2-1,TRBV11-2,TRBD2,.,TGTGCCAGCACAGCGGGGGCCTACTACAATGAGCAGTTCTTC,CASTAGAYYNEQFF
TRBJ1-1,TRBV28,.,once,TGTGCCAGCAGTTTGTATGCGGGGGCAAGTGGACGGGGTGAAGCTTTCTTT,CASSLYAGASGRGEAFF
TRBJ2-7,TRBV4-1,.,few,TGCGCCAGCAAAGACTACAAAGACTCAGAAAACTACGAGCAGTACTTC,CASKDYKDSENYEQYF
TRBJ1-2,TRBV2,.,.,TGTGCCAGCATGAGAGGGGCGGGGTTTGGCTACACCTTC,CASMRGAGFGYTF
TRBJ2-1,TRBV2,.,.,TGTGCCAGCAGTGTAGTGACGAATGAGCAGTTCTTC,CASSVVTNEQFF
TRBJ2-1,TRBV7-7,.,.,TGTGCCAGCAGCCTAGGGCATCTAGTTTACTACAATGAGCAGTTCTTC,CASSLGHLVYYNEQFF
TRBJ1-2,TRBV20-1,.,.,TGCAGTGCTAGGGTAGGGGGTAGAGGCTACACCTTC,CSARVGGRGYTF
TRBJ2-2,TRBV7-3,TRBD2,.,TGTGCCAGCAGCTCGGGACTAGCGGGAGTTGGGTACACCGGGGAGCTGTTTTTT,CASSSGLAGVGYTGELFF
TRBJ2-5,TRBV2,.,many,TGTGCCTCTACTAGCAGTGAGACCCAGTACTTC,CASTSSETQYF
TRBJ2-1,TRBV20-1,.,many,TGCAGTGCTAAAAAGGGACAAGACAATGAGCAGTTCTTC,CSAKKGQDNEQFF
TRBJ2-5,TRBV6-4,TRBD2,.,TGTGCCAGCAGGGGTAGCGGGAGAGTACAAGAGACCCAGTACTTC,CASRGSGRVQETQYF
TRBJ2-5,TRBV5-1,.,.,TGCGCCAGCAGCTTGGTTAGGGGTCAAGAGACCCAGTACTTC,CASSLVRGQETQYF
TRBJ2-7,TRBV12-3/TRBV12-4,.,.,TGTGCCGGCAGGGGCGGTCTTCTCTACTACGAGCAGTACTTC,CAGRGGLLYYEQYF
TRBJ2-1,TRBV7-6,TRBD1,few,TGTGCCAGCAGCACGACGGGACAGTATTACAATGAGCAGTTCTTC,CASSTTGQYYNEQFF
TRBJ2-5,TRBV6-5,.,.,TGTGCCAGCAGTTATGTGGGGAGTTACCAAGAGACCCAGTACTTC,CASSYVGSYQETQYF
TRBJ1-1,TRBV12-3/TRBV12-4,.,.,TGTGCCAGCAGTTTAGCGAGGCGGTTTGAAGCTTTCTTT,CASSLARRFEAFF
TRBJ2-2,TRBV7-9,TRBD1,.,TGTGCCAGCAGCCCAAGGAGTGACAGGGGGCATAGCGGGGAGCTGTTTTTT,CASSPRSDRGHSGELFF
TRBJ2-1,TRBV7-9,.,few,TGTGCCAGCAGCGTAGGTGCCGACAGTTACAATGAGCAGTTCTTC,CASSVGADSYNEQFF
TRBJ2-5,TRBV6-2/TRBV6-3,.,few,TGTGCCAGCGTCCGAGGGCGGGGCTACCAAGAGACCCAGTACTTC,CASVRGRGYQETQYF
TRBJ2-5,TRBV20-1,.,.,TGCAGTGCTAGTGGGCCTGCCCCCTTACAAGAGACCCAGTACTTC,CSASGPAPLQETQYF
TRBJ2-3,TRBV3-1,TRBD2,few,TGTGCCAGCAGCCAAGAACTTCTGGGACTAGCGGACACAGATACGCAGTATTTT,CASSQELLGLADTDTQYF
TRBJ2-1,TRBV11-2,.,.,TGTGCCAGCAGATCCGGGGGTACAACCGGGCAGTTCTTC,CASRSGGTTGQFF